What follows are 2 T cell receptor beta chains derived from one specimen sequenced in a study of OX40 agonist ivuxolimab in advanced cancers. Only in-frame clones appear in the TCRdb table, and some are missing; sequencing was by immunoSEQ multiplex PCR. The data hold some 63,000 clones, with approximately 89% observed a single time. The sample was CD4+ or CD8+ T cells sorted from blood, taken in a trial of the OX40 agonist ivuxolimab. The receptors were sampled from an adult with an advanced solid tumor such as melanoma, head and neck, liver or kidney cancer.

The chain employs TRBV30 and TRBJ2-7; D is tentatively TRBD1 or TRBD2 (5 bases each). CDR1 is GTSNPN, CDR2 SVGIG, per germline (reference sequence). This CDR3 has 15 amino acids. V was shortened by 0 bases and J by 4 bases, with 16 bases between the two germline ends. This CDR3 reads CAWSVQVRGRYEQYF. The CDR3 DNA sequence: TGTGCCTGGAGTGTACAGGTGAGGGGCCGATACGAGCAGTACTTC.

The chain is built from TRBV5-6 and TRBJ1-6; D not resolved. CDR3 length: 16 amino acids. The V end lost 7 bases, the J end lost 0 bases, and 14 bases lay between the germline ends. Germline V gene data show CDR1 as SGHDT and CDR2 as YYEEEE. CDR3 loop: CASWAMSRSYNSPLHF. The CDR3 DNA reads TGTGCCAGCTGGGCTATGAGCCGCTCCTATAATTCACCCCTCCACTTT.